This T cell receptor (beta chain) was documented in a study of cytomegalovirus exposure and HLA in healthy donors (dated by TCRdb to 2017 to 2019). Study-level background: The 550 to 750 repertoires of the first cohort and the roughly 120 validation repertoires were produced on the same platform, according to a later analysis. The study aimed to test whether signatures of past pathogen exposure could be identified by cataloging public T cell receptors. In addition to the first cohort of several hundred subjects, a separate validation cohort of around 110 different subjects was used. To predict cytomegalovirus infection status, the study combined high-throughput TCR immunosequencing, statistical association of individual TCRs with disease status, and machine learning.

The CDR3 has 13 amino acids, counting the end cysteine and phenylalanine. The entry retains the CDR3 DNA only, 39 bases that are in frame from base 1. CDR1 SQVTM and CDR2 ANQGSEA are derived from the germline V gene. The V and J ends are trimmed by 6 bases and 2 bases, leaving 10 bases between them. As to this clone: This clone's antigen is unknown. Per-base quality was not reported, and no clone a single base away is much larger than it.

Libraries came from the immunoSEQ multiplex PCR assay. The published analysis was carried out like this. A statistical classification framework was built for diagnosing cytomegalovirus status from the catalog of TCR beta chain sequences. TCRdb's version of the immuneACCESS table is confined to in-frame rearrangements and falls short of the full clone set. An unresolved V gene accounts for under half of the shortfall where checked; the remainder is of unknown origin. For V, J and clone size, that table is used; D and trimming come from the DNA. The sample contains more than 200,000 clones, roughly 91% of them found a single time. Clones ranked in the top ten supply approximately 3.1% of the sample. Donors formed part of the validation cohort, which comprised over a hundred subjects and was distinct from the first cohort of 690 or so subjects. The paper's findings and limits, for the study overall: The study listed 164 TCR beta chains as associated with cytomegalovirus. In vitro tests confirmed that three of the cytomegalovirus-associated TCR beta chains recognize cytomegalovirus antigens. The classifier was reported to diagnose cytomegalovirus status with high specificity and sensitivity in both the original cohort and the validation cohort. The validation cohort had no HLA typing available for a later analysis, so co-occurrence within that cohort was assessed over all 120 or so repertoires. A later analysis found that TCRs clustered in the first cohort also tended to co-occur in the 110 or so validation repertoires, with approximately 95% of cluster scores above 0. Most TCR sequences were observed very rarely across donors, whereas some public TCRs were present in many individuals. It was suggested by the authors that the approach could potentially be generalized to other disease states and immunological phenotypes.

The rearrangement joined TRBV29-1 to TRBJ2-2; a confident D gene designation cannot be given. What was sequenced was PBMCs. The receptor comes from a woman aged 25 to 39 in good health and CMV-seronegative. The CDR3 protein sequence reads: CSVGQLNTGELFF. The DNA sequence is TGCAGCGTCGGCCAGTTAAACACCGGGGAGCTGTTTTTT.